The rows below give T cell receptor beta chains drawn from one sample of a study of control samples from healthy donors and cancer patients. Assay: immunoSEQ multiplex PCR; the TCRdb copy retains only in-frame clones and omits some. This table has about 140,000 clones, 80% to 90% appearing once. The sequenced sample was blood. These receptors were collected from a woman aged 25 to 39 in good health. Both conserved end residues are part of each CDR3. Each record gives: clone size, V gene, D gene, J gene, CDR3 protein, CDR3 DNA. The D gene is left open where the match is weak. Rows give clone size only sometimes, using once, few, many, or a class for an expanded clone.

abundance: -; v_gene: TRBV18; d_gene: TRBD1; j_gene: TRBJ2-7; CDR3aa: CASSPQGQNYEQYF; CDR3nt: TGTGCCAGCTCACCCCAGGGACAGAACTACGAGCAGTACTTC
abundance: -; v_gene: TRBV6-6; d_gene: TRBD1; j_gene: TRBJ1-4; CDR3aa: CASTPDRVNEKLFF; CDR3nt: TGTGCCAGCACCCCTGACAGGGTTAATGAAAAACTGTTTTTT
abundance: -; v_gene: TRBV5-5; d_gene: -; j_gene: TRBJ2-5; CDR3aa: CASSRRSQETQYF; CDR3nt: TGTGCCAGCAGCAGACGGAGCCAAGAGACCCAGTACTTC
abundance: -; v_gene: TRBV23-1; d_gene: TRBD1; j_gene: TRBJ2-7; CDR3aa: CASIPHGQGDTYEQYF; CDR3nt: TGCGCCAGCATCCCCCATGGACAGGGGGACACCTACGAGCAGTACTTC
abundance: -; v_gene: TRBV4-1; d_gene: TRBD1; j_gene: TRBJ1-2; CDR3aa: CASSQHSGQSLSF; CDR3nt: TGCGCCAGCAGCCAACACTCGGGACAGTCCCTCTCCTTC
abundance: -; v_gene: TRBV29-1; d_gene: TRBD2; j_gene: TRBJ2-3; CDR3aa: CSVGTSGSSDTQYF; CDR3nt: TGCAGCGTTGGGACTAGCGGGAGTAGTGATACGCAGTATTTT
abundance: -; v_gene: TRBV29-1; d_gene: -; j_gene: TRBJ2-5; CDR3aa: CSVEVVAAKETQYF; CDR3nt: TGCAGCGTTGAAGTCGTGGCAGCAAAAGAGACCCAGTACTTC
abundance: -; v_gene: TRBV7-9; d_gene: TRBD2; j_gene: TRBJ2-7; CDR3aa: CASSWGTSGAYEQYF; CDR3nt: TGTGCCAGCAGCTGGGGGACTAGCGGAGCCTACGAGCAGTACTTC
abundance: -; v_gene: TRBV5-6; d_gene: -; j_gene: TRBJ1-5; CDR3aa: CASSTLAAGPQHF; CDR3nt: TGTGCCAGCAGCACCCTAGCGGCAGGTCCCCAGCATTTT
abundance: -; v_gene: TRBV11-2; d_gene: TRBD2; j_gene: TRBJ2-2; CDR3aa: CASSLGGLAGTGELFF; CDR3nt: TGTGCCAGCAGCTTAGGGGGACTAGCGGGCACCGGGGAGCTGTTTTTT
abundance: -; v_gene: TRBV5-1; d_gene: -; j_gene: TRBJ1-2; CDR3aa: CASSREGFNYGYTF; CDR3nt: TGCGCCAGCAGCCGGGAGGGGTTTAACTATGGCTACACCTTC
abundance: -; v_gene: TRBV19; d_gene: -; j_gene: TRBJ1-4; CDR3aa: CASSMGTDHEKLFF; CDR3nt: TGTGCCAGTAGTATGGGGACCGACCATGAAAAACTGTTTTTT
abundance: -; v_gene: TRBV2; d_gene: -; j_gene: TRBJ1-2; CDR3aa: CASRPGAVDYGYTF; CDR3nt: TGTGCCAGCAGGCCCGGGGCGGTGGACTATGGCTACACCTTC
abundance: -; v_gene: TRBV6-5; d_gene: -; j_gene: TRBJ1-1; CDR3aa: CASSYERASEAFF; CDR3nt: TGTGCCAGCAGTTACGAGAGGGCCAGTGAAGCTTTCTTT
abundance: -; v_gene: TRBV7-9; d_gene: -; j_gene: TRBJ1-3; CDR3aa: CASSLKEGNTIYF; CDR3nt: TGTGCCAGCAGCTTGAAAGAAGGAAACACCATATATTTT
abundance: -; v_gene: TRBV3-1/TRBV3-2; d_gene: TRBD2; j_gene: TRBJ2-7; CDR3aa: CASSHSQLAGGGSYEQYF; CDR3nt: TGTGCCAGCAGCCACTCGCAACTAGCGGGAGGGGGCTCCTACGAGCAGTACTTC
abundance: -; v_gene: TRBV28; d_gene: -; j_gene: TRBJ2-3; CDR3aa: CASSYRWRPDTQYF; CDR3nt: TGTGCCAGCAGTTATCGGTGGCGCCCAGATACGCAGTATTTT
abundance: -; v_gene: TRBV5-6; d_gene: TRBD1; j_gene: TRBJ2-2; CDR3aa: CASRRTGKGAGELFF; CDR3nt: TGTGCCAGCAGGCGGACAGGGAAAGGAGCCGGGGAGCTGTTTTTT
abundance: -; v_gene: TRBV5-8; d_gene: -; j_gene: TRBJ2-7; CDR3aa: CASSPRTRGYEQYF; CDR3nt: TGTGCCAGCAGCCCGAGAACGAGGGGCTACGAGCAGTACTTC
abundance: -; v_gene: TRBV7-9; d_gene: -; j_gene: TRBJ2-7; CDR3aa: CASTSGIMGHEQYF; CDR3nt: TGTGCCAGCACCTCGGGGATTATGGGCCACGAGCAGTACTTC
abundance: -; v_gene: TRBV7-2; d_gene: -; j_gene: TRBJ2-3; CDR3aa: CASSRDQYDTQYF; CDR3nt: TGTGCCAGCAGTCGCGACCAGTACGATACGCAGTATTTT
abundance: -; v_gene: TRBV2; d_gene: -; j_gene: TRBJ2-2; CDR3aa: CASRRRENTGELFF; CDR3nt: TGTGCCAGCCGACGGCGGGAGAACACCGGGGAGCTGTTTTTT
abundance: -; v_gene: TRBV5-4; d_gene: -; j_gene: TRBJ2-5; CDR3aa: CASSFSGYQETQYF; CDR3nt: TGTGCCAGCAGCTTTTCAGGGTACCAAGAGACCCAGTACTTC
abundance: -; v_gene: TRBV7-2; d_gene: -; j_gene: TRBJ2-3; CDR3aa: CASGGVGGDTQYF; CDR3nt: TGTGCCAGCGGTGGTGTGGGGGGAGATACGCAGTATTTT
abundance: -; v_gene: TRBV28; d_gene: -; j_gene: TRBJ1-5; CDR3aa: CASSLFLSLMPQHF; CDR3nt: TGTGCCAGCAGTTTATTCCTGAGTTTGATGCCCCAGCATTTT
abundance: -; v_gene: TRBV14; d_gene: TRBD1; j_gene: TRBJ2-7; CDR3aa: CASSQGRGQRAEQYF; CDR3nt: TGTGCCAGCAGCCAAGGCAGGGGGCAGCGGGCCGAGCAGTACTTC
abundance: -; v_gene: TRBV27; d_gene: -; j_gene: TRBJ2-7; CDR3aa: CAGNQTSGGKGYEQYF; CDR3nt: TGTGCCGGAAACCAAACTTCAGGAGGGAAGGGCTACGAGCAGTACTTC
abundance: few; v_gene: TRBV25-1; d_gene: -; j_gene: TRBJ1-2; CDR3aa: CASSDPGTPNYGYTF; CDR3nt: TGTGCCAGCAGTGACCCCGGGACACCTAACTATGGCTACACCTTC
abundance: -; v_gene: TRBV5-1; d_gene: -; j_gene: TRBJ1-5; CDR3aa: CASSPGDGGQPQHF; CDR3nt: TGCGCCAGCAGCCCGGGGGATGGAGGACAGCCCCAGCATTTT
abundance: -; v_gene: TRBV5-1; d_gene: -; j_gene: TRBJ2-2; CDR3aa: CASSLEGSTGELFF; CDR3nt: TGCGCCAGCAGCTTGGAAGGTAGCACCGGGGAGCTGTTTTTT
abundance: -; v_gene: TRBV15; d_gene: TRBD2; j_gene: TRBJ2-7; CDR3aa: CATSRDPGLAGGPVYF; CDR3nt: TGTGCCACCAGCAGAGATCCGGGACTAGCGGGAGGGCCAGTGTACTTC
abundance: -; v_gene: TRBV20-1; d_gene: -; j_gene: TRBJ2-5; CDR3aa: CSARDQETQYF; CDR3nt: TGCAGTGCTAGAGACCAAGAGACCCAGTACTTC
abundance: -; v_gene: TRBV30; d_gene: -; j_gene: TRBJ2-5; CDR3aa: CAWSSPFRTQYF; CDR3nt: TGTGCCTGGAGTTCTCCCTTTAGGACCCAGTACTTC
abundance: -; v_gene: TRBV29-1; d_gene: TRBD2; j_gene: TRBJ2-1; CDR3aa: CSVDRSGIYNEQFF; CDR3nt: TGCAGCGTTGATCGAAGCGGGATCTACAATGAGCAGTTCTTC
abundance: -; v_gene: TRBV24-1; d_gene: -; j_gene: TRBJ2-3; CDR3aa: CATSDGGAVFTDTQYF; CDR3nt: TGTGCCACCAGTGACGGGGGCGCCGTATTCACAGATACGCAGTATTTT
abundance: -; v_gene: TRBV2; d_gene: -; j_gene: TRBJ2-4; CDR3aa: CASSPQVKNIQYF; CDR3nt: TGTGCCAGCAGCCCCCAGGTCAAAAACATTCAGTACTTC
abundance: -; v_gene: TRBV29-1; d_gene: -; j_gene: TRBJ1-3; CDR3aa: CSARGVSGNTIYF; CDR3nt: TGCAGCGCAAGGGGGGTCTCTGGAAACACCATATATTTT
abundance: -; v_gene: TRBV5-1; d_gene: TRBD2; j_gene: TRBJ2-7; CDR3aa: CASSLGPSGMGTYEQYF; CDR3nt: TGCGCCAGCAGCTTGGGTCCTAGCGGGATGGGGACCTACGAGCAGTACTTC
abundance: -; v_gene: TRBV12-3/TRBV12-4; d_gene: -; j_gene: TRBJ1-5; CDR3aa: CASSPQGYQPQHF; CDR3nt: TGTGCCAGCAGTCCTCAGGGATATCAGCCCCAGCATTTT
abundance: -; v_gene: TRBV10-1; d_gene: -; j_gene: TRBJ2-1; CDR3aa: CASSESGPGVYNEQFF; CDR3nt: TGCGCCAGCAGTGAGTCGGGACCGGGGGTATACAATGAGCAGTTCTTC
abundance: -; v_gene: TRBV12-3/TRBV12-4; d_gene: -; j_gene: TRBJ1-2; CDR3aa: CASKAGEAGSHTF; CDR3nt: TGTGCCAGCAAGGCGGGGGAAGCAGGATCTCACACCTTC
abundance: -; v_gene: TRBV28; d_gene: TRBD1; j_gene: TRBJ1-1; CDR3aa: CASSPGQGNTEAFF; CDR3nt: TGTGCCAGCAGTCCAGGACAGGGGAACACTGAAGCTTTCTTT
abundance: once; v_gene: TRBV27; d_gene: -; j_gene: TRBJ2-1; CDR3aa: CASSPVIPHEQFF; CDR3nt: TGTGCCAGCAGCCCCGTTATTCCGCATGAGCAGTTCTTC
abundance: few; v_gene: TRBV4-2; d_gene: -; j_gene: TRBJ2-7; CDR3aa: CASSQLFPGSSSYEQYF; CDR3nt: TGTGCCAGCAGCCAATTGTTTCCTGGGTCTAGCTCCTACGAGCAGTACTTC
abundance: once; v_gene: TRBV19; d_gene: -; j_gene: TRBJ2-1; CDR3aa: CASSHGETHYNEQFF; CDR3nt: TGTGCCAGTAGCCATGGGGAGACACACTACAATGAGCAGTTCTTC
abundance: -; v_gene: TRBV3-1/TRBV3-2; d_gene: -; j_gene: TRBJ2-4; CDR3aa: CASSPGGGAKNIQYF; CDR3nt: TGTGCCAGCAGCCCAGGGGGGGGTGCCAAAAACATTCAGTACTTC
abundance: -; v_gene: TRBV29-1; d_gene: -; j_gene: TRBJ1-2; CDR3aa: CSVLAYPYGYTF; CDR3nt: TGCAGCGTGCTAGCTTACCCCTATGGCTACACCTTC
abundance: -; v_gene: TRBV29-1; d_gene: TRBD1; j_gene: TRBJ2-5; CDR3aa: CSVEDRTGNNRETQYF; CDR3nt: TGCAGCGTTGAAGATAGGACAGGGAACAACCGGGAGACCCAGTACTTC
abundance: -; v_gene: TRBV5-4; d_gene: -; j_gene: TRBJ1-1; CDR3aa: CASSTGGKNTEAFF; CDR3nt: TGTGCCAGCAGCACGGGAGGAAAGAACACTGAAGCTTTCTTT
abundance: -; v_gene: TRBV12-3/TRBV12-4; d_gene: TRBD1; j_gene: TRBJ2-7; CDR3aa: CASSWDRVGEQYF; CDR3nt: TGTGCCAGCAGTTGGGACAGAGTTGGCGAGCAGTACTTC
abundance: -; v_gene: TRBV19; d_gene: TRBD1; j_gene: TRBJ1-1; CDR3aa: CASSINRGTEAFF; CDR3nt: TGTGCCAGTAGTATCAACAGGGGCACTGAAGCTTTCTTT
abundance: -; v_gene: TRBV6-1; d_gene: -; j_gene: TRBJ1-5; CDR3aa: CASSEASDSFGQPQHF; CDR3nt: TGTGCCAGCAGTGAAGCAAGCGACAGTTTTGGGCAGCCCCAGCATTTT
abundance: once; v_gene: TRBV11-2; d_gene: TRBD1; j_gene: TRBJ2-1; CDR3aa: CASSTHRQDRGLYNEQFF; CDR3nt: TGTGCCAGCAGCACACACAGACAGGACAGGGGGCTCTACAATGAGCAGTTCTTC
abundance: -; v_gene: TRBV5-1; d_gene: TRBD2; j_gene: TRBJ2-1; CDR3aa: CASSHRGLAGGPGNEQFF; CDR3nt: TGCGCCAGCAGTCATCGAGGACTAGCGGGAGGGCCCGGGAATGAGCAGTTCTTC
abundance: -; v_gene: TRBV28; d_gene: -; j_gene: TRBJ2-3; CDR3aa: CASSNRDIKTTDTQYF; CDR3nt: TGTGCCAGCAGTAACCGGGACATCAAGACAACAGATACGCAGTATTTT